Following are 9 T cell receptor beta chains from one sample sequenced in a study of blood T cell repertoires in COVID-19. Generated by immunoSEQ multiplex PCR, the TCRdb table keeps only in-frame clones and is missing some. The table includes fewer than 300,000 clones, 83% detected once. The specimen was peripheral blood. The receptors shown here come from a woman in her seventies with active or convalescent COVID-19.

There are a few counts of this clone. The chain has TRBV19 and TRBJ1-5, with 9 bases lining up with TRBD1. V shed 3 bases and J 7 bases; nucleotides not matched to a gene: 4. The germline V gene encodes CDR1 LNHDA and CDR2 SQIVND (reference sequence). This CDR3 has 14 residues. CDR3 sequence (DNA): TGTGCCAGTAGTATCACAGGGGGCTCCCAGCCCCAGCATTTT. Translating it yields CASSITGGSQPQHF.

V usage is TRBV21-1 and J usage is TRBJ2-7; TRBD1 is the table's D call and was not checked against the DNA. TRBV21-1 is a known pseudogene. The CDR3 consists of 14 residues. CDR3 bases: TGTGCCAGCAGCAAAGACACAGGCAACTACGAGCAGTACTTC. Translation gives CASSKDTGNYEQYF.

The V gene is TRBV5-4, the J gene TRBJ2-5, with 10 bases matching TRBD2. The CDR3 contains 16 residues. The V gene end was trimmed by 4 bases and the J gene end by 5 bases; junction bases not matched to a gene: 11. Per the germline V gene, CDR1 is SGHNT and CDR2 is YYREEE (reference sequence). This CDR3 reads CASSAPGLALGETQYF. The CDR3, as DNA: TGTGCCAGCAGCGCCCCGGGACTAGCGCTGGGGGAGACCCAGTACTTC.

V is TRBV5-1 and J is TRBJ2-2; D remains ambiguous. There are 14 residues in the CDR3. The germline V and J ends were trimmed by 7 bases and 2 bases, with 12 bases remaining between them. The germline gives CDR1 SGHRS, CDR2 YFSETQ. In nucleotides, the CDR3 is TGCGCCAGCTCCCGTCAGGATAACACCGGGGAGCTGTTTTTT. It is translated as CASSRQDNTGELFF.

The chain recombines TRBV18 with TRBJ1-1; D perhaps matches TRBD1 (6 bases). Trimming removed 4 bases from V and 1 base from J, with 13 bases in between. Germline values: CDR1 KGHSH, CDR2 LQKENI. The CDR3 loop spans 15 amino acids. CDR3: CASSLRDNTNTEAFF. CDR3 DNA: TGTGCCAGCTCACTCCGGGACAACACGAACACTGAAGCTTTCTTT. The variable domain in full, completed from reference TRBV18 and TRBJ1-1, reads NAGVMQNPRHLVRRRGQEARLRCSPMKGHSHVYWYRQLPEEGLKFMVYLQKENIIDESGMPKERFSAEFPKEGPSILRIQQVVRGDSAAYFCASSLRDNTNTEAFFGQGTRLTVV.

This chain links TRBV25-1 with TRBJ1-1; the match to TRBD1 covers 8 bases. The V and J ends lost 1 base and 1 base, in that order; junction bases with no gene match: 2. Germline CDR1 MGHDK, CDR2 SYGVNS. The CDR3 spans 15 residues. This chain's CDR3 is CASSEFGTGNTEAFF. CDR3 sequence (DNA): TGTGCCAGCAGTGAATTTGGGACAGGGAACACTGAAGCTTTCTTT.

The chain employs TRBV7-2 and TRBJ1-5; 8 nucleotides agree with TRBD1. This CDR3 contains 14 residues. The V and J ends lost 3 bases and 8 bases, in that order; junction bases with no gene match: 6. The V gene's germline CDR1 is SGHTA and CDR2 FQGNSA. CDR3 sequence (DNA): TGTGCCAGCAGCTTCCAGGGGGCGGCGGAGCCCCAGCATTTT. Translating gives CASSFQGAAEPQHF.

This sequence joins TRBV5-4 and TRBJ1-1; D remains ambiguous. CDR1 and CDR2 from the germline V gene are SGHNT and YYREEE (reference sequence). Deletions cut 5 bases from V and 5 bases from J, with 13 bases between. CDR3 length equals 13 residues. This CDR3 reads CASRRFEGTEAFF. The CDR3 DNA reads TGTGCCAGCAGGCGATTTGAGGGTACTGAAGCTTTCTTT.

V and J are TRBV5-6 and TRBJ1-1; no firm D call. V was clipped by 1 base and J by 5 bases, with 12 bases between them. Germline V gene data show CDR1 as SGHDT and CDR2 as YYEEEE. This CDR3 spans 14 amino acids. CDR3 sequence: CASSLRSPKTEAFF. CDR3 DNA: TGTGCCAGCAGCTTGCGGAGTCCCAAGACTGAAGCTTTCTTT.